Presented here are 18 T cell receptor beta chains from one specimen sequenced in a study of T-cell memory formation after mild COVID-19 (dated by TCRdb to about 2021). The library relied on 5' RACE. TCRdb shows the sequencer as Illumina NovaSeq 6000. TCRdb itself trimmed the public reads at Q25 with fastp, ran MiXCR and retained productive beta chains. Rows merge per CDR3 protein into single entries with the most common DNA and genes. Recorded for this sample are about 430,000 distinct CDR3 sequences; under 20% of them occurred a single time. Together, the top ten hold roughly a fifth of the sample. Sequencing input: PBMCs or a T cell subset sorted from them (not recorded which). These receptors were obtained from a man aged 18 to 30 who had mild COVID-19 (a few samples of this study predate the infection). The sample titles of this study are shuffled in the database, so cell type and time point are left out; the donor was told from shared clones.

This clonotype has more than one count but fewer than ten. The chain recombines TRBV11-2 with TRBJ2-5; tentative D call: TRBD1 (6 bases). This CDR3 region has 15 residues. Germline V gives CDR1 SGHAT, CDR2 FQNNGV. V was cut by 4 bases and J by 9 bases, with 21 bases left in between. CDR3 loop: CASSSPALGARSQYF. CDR3 DNA: TGTGCCAGCAGCTCACCAGCCCTGGGGGCGAGGTCCCAGTACTTC.

This clonotype was seen more than once but under ten times. The chain joins TRBV21-1 to TRBJ2-1; the table assigns TRBD1, which was not confirmed against the DNA. TRBV21-1 constitutes a pseudogene. This CDR3 spans 14 amino acids. CDR3 protein: CASSTRQGANEQFF. The CDR3 coding sequence is TGTGCCAGCAGCACTCGACAGGGGGCGAATGAGCAGTTCTTC.

V gene TRBV5-1 combines with J gene TRBJ2-1, with D perhaps being TRBD1 or TRBD2 (5 bases each). V gave up 4 bases and J gave up 4 bases, with 12 bases separating them. The CDR3 totals 14 residues. The V gene's germline CDR1 is SGHRS and CDR2 YFSETQ. CDR3: CASSPGARYNEQFF. For the CDR3, the DNA is TGCGCCAGCAGCCCCGGGGCTAGGTACAATGAGCAGTTCTTC.

The rearrangement links TRBV4-1 to TRBJ2-2, with 9 bases identical to TRBD2. Looked up from germline, CDR1 is MGHRA and CDR2 is YSYEKL. CDR3 length: 16 residues. J lost 3 bases, V lost 2 bases, and 4 bases had no gene match. CDR3 residues: CASSQISGGYTGELFF. CDR3 sequence (DNA): TGCGCCAGCAGCCAAATCAGCGGGGGGTACACCGGGGAGCTGTTTTTT.

The genes are TRBV10-2 and TRBJ2-3; TRBD2 matches 7 bases. Losses at the gene ends were 1 base for V and 1 base for J; bases not matched to a gene: 11. The CDR3 covers 18 residues. Per germline, CDR1 WSHSY and CDR2 SAAADI. The CDR3 loop reads CASSEFSLGSGGTDTQYF. CDR3 coding DNA: TGCGCCAGCAGTGAGTTTAGCCTGGGGAGCGGGGGCACAGATACGCAGTATTTT.

This clonotype appeared many times. The V gene is TRBV5-1, the J gene TRBJ2-7; no clear D. In germline, CDR1 is SGHRS, CDR2 YFSETQ. V was trimmed by 1 base and J by 6 bases, leaving 11 bases between them. CDR3 size: 13 residues. The CDR3 sequence is CASSLFGQAEQYV. In DNA, the CDR3 is TGCGCCAGCAGCTTGTTCGGGCAGGCCGAGCAGTACGTC.

The table lists this clonotype with a few counts. This rearrangement joins TRBV3-1 to TRBJ1-1, with D perhaps matching TRBD1 (6 bases). V lost 3 bases and J 3 bases, leaving 11 bases between the germline ends. CDR1 and CDR2 (germline): LGHDT, YNNKEL (reference sequence). The CDR3 spans 14 residues. The CDR3 coding sequence is TGTGCCAGCAGCCATCACAGGGACGACACTGAAGCTTTCTTT. Amino acid sequence: CASSHHRDDTEAFF. Supplemented by reference TRBV3-1 and TRBJ1-1, the full variable domain reads DTAVSQTPKYLVTQMGNDKSIKCEQNLGHDTMYWYKQDSKKFLKIMFSYNNKELIINETVPNRFSPKSPDKAHLNLHINSLELGDSAVYFCASSHHRDDTEAFFGQGTRLTVV.

A few counts support this clonotype. The rearrangement uses TRBV7-2 and TRBJ1-5; 7 nucleotides align to TRBD1. Germline values: CDR1 SGHTA, CDR2 FQGNSA. The junction had 5 bases not matched to a gene; V was cut back by 2 bases and J by 7 bases. CDR3 length: 14 amino acids. The CDR3 DNA reads as TGTGCCAGCAGCTTATCCAGGGGGGGACAGCCCCAGCATTTT. It specifies CASSLSRGGQPQHF.

This rearrangement joins TRBV5-1 to TRBJ2-7; 8 bases align to TRBD1. Germline assignment: CDR1 SGHRS and CDR2 YFSETQ. CDR3 size: 13 residues. Losses at the gene ends were 4 bases for V and 4 bases for J; bases not matched to a gene: 4. CDR3 coding DNA: TGCGCCAGCAGCCAGACAGGGGAGTACGAGCAGTACGTC. Its protein product is CASSQTGEYEQYV.

This clonotype was counted between two and nine times. This rearrangement joins TRBV12-3 or TRBV12-4 to TRBJ2-5, with 8 bases lining up with TRBD1. There are 15 residues in the CDR3. With 6 bases clipped from V and 3 bases from J, the junction kept 9 bases outside the gene matches. The CDR3 coding sequence is TGTGCCAGCAGCACGACAGGGGTCAGAGAAGAGACCCAGTACTTC. Its translation: CASSTTGVREETQYF.

This clonotype was seen many times. V is TRBV4-2 and J is TRBJ1-4; D perhaps matches TRBD1 (5 bases). CDR1 and CDR2 (germline): LGHNA, YNFKEQ. CDR3 size: 16 residues. Between the trimmed V and J ends, which lost 2 bases and 13 bases, there was a span of 23 bases. The CDR3 loop is CASSQSFGAYPLRLFF. The CDR3 nucleotides read TGTGCCAGCAGCCAAAGTTTTGGGGCCTACCCACTCAGACTGTTTTTT.

This clonotype was seen a few times. The CDR3 protein is CASSLPSTYNEQFF. The CDR3 DNA is TGTGCCAGCAGCTTGCCCTCGACTTACAATGAGCAGTTCTTC. The chain uses TRBV5-4 and TRBJ2-1; D gene unclear. Germline lookup yields CDR1 SGHNT and CDR2 YYREEE (reference sequence). The CDR3 is 14 residues long. The germline V and J ends were trimmed by 1 base and 4 bases, with 9 bases remaining between them.

The chain links TRBV5-6 to TRBJ2-7; TRBD2 agrees at 8 bases. CDR3 length equals 19 residues. V lost 0 bases, J lost 0 bases, and 14 bases stayed unmatched. Germline loops: CDR1 SGHDT, CDR2 YYEEEE. Here the CDR3 DNA reads TGTGCCAGCAGCTTGGCCAGTTCCAGCGGGGGTTACAGCTCCTACGAGCAGTACGTC. Translated, it gives CASSLASSSGGYSSYEQYV.

This clonotype was counted between two and nine times. The chain carries TRBV11-3 and TRBJ2-1; D could derive from TRBD1 or TRBD2 (5 bases each). The CDR3 totals 14 residues. The V end lost 1 base, the J end lost 11 bases, and 15 bases lay between the germline ends. The germline V gene encodes CDR1 SGHNT and CDR2 YENEEA. The CDR3 DNA reads TGTGCCAGCAGCTTAGGCGGGTTGACAGATAAGCAGTTCTTC. This translates into CASSLGGLTDKQFF. The whole variable domain, filled in from reference TRBV11-3 and TRBJ2-1, reads EAGVVQSPRYKIIEKKQPVAFWCNPISGHNTLYWYLQNLGQGPELLIRYENEEAVDDSQLPKDRFSAERLKGVDSTLKIQPAELGDSAVYLCASSLGGLTDKQFFGPGTRLTVL.

This clonotype was observed a few times. The chain employs TRBV20-1 and TRBJ1-2; D uncertain. The ends were cut back, 3 bases at V and 1 base at J, with 15 bases in the middle. From germline, CDR1 is DFQATT and CDR2 SNEGSKA (reference sequence). This CDR3 comprises 15 residues. The CDR3 region is CSAREDGRGNYGYTF. The DNA for the CDR3 is TGCAGTGCTAGGGAAGACGGCCGAGGTAACTATGGCTACACCTTC.

This clonotype has just a few counts. This chain links TRBV30 with TRBJ2-7, with D possibly matching TRBD2 (5 bases). Germline CDR1 and CDR2: GTSNPN and SVGIG (reference sequence). The CDR3 length is 15 residues. The V end lost 0 bases, the J end lost 3 bases, and 15 bases lay between the germline ends. Here the CDR3 reads CAWSVPRTGIYEQYF. CDR3 in DNA: TGTGCCTGGAGTGTACCGAGAACGGGGATCTACGAGCAGTACTTC.

The gene calls are TRBV14 and TRBJ2-7; no clear D. Trimming took 2 bases from V and 3 from J, leaving 8 bases between them. The CDR3 runs to 13 residues. Germline V CDR1 and CDR2: SGHDN, FVKESK. CDR3 DNA sequence: TGTGCCAGCAGCCAACAGTTTGGCTACGAGCAGTACGTC. The encoded protein is CASSQQFGYEQYV.

This clonotype showed up just a few times. The chain recombines TRBV19 with TRBJ1-1; the D is unclear. CDR1 is LNHDA and CDR2 is SQIVND in the germline V gene (reference sequence). The V end lost 8 bases, the J end lost 10 bases, and 11 bases lay between the germline ends. This CDR3 contains 10 residues. The CDR3 DNA sequence: TGTGCCAGTGGACGGATTGGAGCTTTCTTT. As protein: CASGRIGAFF.